Listed here are 22 T cell receptor beta chains from one sample, sequenced in a study of blood T cell repertoires in COVID-19. Clones were sequenced by immunoSEQ multiplex PCR, and TCRdb holds only the in-frame ones, with some missing. The sample includes tens of thousands of clones, approximately 85% of them seen just once. The sample taken for sequencing was peripheral blood. These receptors were taken from a human donor in a cohort sampled during active COVID-19.

The J gene is TRBJ2-1, the V gene TRBV19; tentatively, D is TRBD2 (6 bases). Germline assignment: CDR1 LNHDA and CDR2 SQIVND (reference sequence). CDR3 length: 12 residues. V was clipped by 4 bases and J by 11 bases, with 12 bases between them. The CDR3 here is CASSSGAGKQFF. CDR3 bases: TGTGCCAGTAGTAGCGGGGCCGGGAAGCAGTTCTTC.

This clone was found once. The rearrangement links TRBV29-1 to TRBJ2-4; D might be TRBD2 (5 bases). V gave up 3 bases and J gave up 9 bases, with 6 bases separating them. In germline, CDR1 is SQVTM, CDR2 ANQGSEA. The CDR3 extends over 10 amino acids. The CDR3 loop reads CSVEAGIQYF. CDR3 in DNA: TGCAGCGTTGAGGCGGGCATTCAGTACTTC.

The CDR3 is CASSHRQGVGETQYF. The CDR3 DNA follows: TGTGCCAGCAGTCATAGACAGGGGGTTGGTGAGACCCAGTACTTC. This sequence joins TRBV3-1 (or the pseudogene TRBV3-2) and TRBJ2-5; the match to TRBD1 covers 9 bases. The CDR3 sequence is 15 residues long. Germline CDR1 and CDR2: LGHDT and YNNKEL (reference sequence). The junction had 10 bases not matched to a gene; V was cut back by 6 bases and J by 5 bases.

This sequence joins TRBV10-3 and TRBJ2-5; 7 nucleotides align to TRBD1. This CDR3 has 13 amino acids. J gave up 2 bases and V 4 bases, and 1 base lay outside the gene matches. Germline CDR1 reads ENHRY; CDR2 reads SYGVKD. As DNA, the CDR3 is TGTGCCATCAGTGTACAGGGGCAAGAGACCCAGTACTTC. Its protein product is CAISVQGQETQYF.

The rearrangement joins TRBV29-1 to TRBJ1-4, with 9 bases matching TRBD1. The CDR3 runs 13 residues. Germline V gives CDR1 SQVTM, CDR2 ANQGSEA. V shed 6 bases, J shed 5 bases, and the junction held 4 bases outside the gene matches. For the CDR3, the DNA is TGCAGCGTACCAGACAGGGGGAATGAAAAACTGTTTTTT. Amino acid sequence: CSVPDRGNEKLFF. The variable domain in full, with the rest retrieved from reference TRBV29-1 and TRBJ1-4, is SAVISQKPSRDICQRGTSLTIQCQVDSQVTMMFWYRQQPGQSLTLIATANQGSEATYESGFVIDKFPISRPNLTFSTLTVSNMSPEDSSIYLCSVPDRGNEKLFFGSGTQLSVL.

The V gene is TRBV5-1, the J gene TRBJ1-2, with 9 bases lining up with TRBD1. CDR3 length: 14 residues. The germline gives CDR1 SGHRS, CDR2 YFSETQ. V lost 5 bases and J lost 8; bases outside the gene matches: 10. In DNA form, the CDR3 reads TGCGCCAGCAGTTACCTACAGGGGGCAAGGGGCTACACCTTC. Translated: CASSYLQGARGYTF.

This clone is a singleton in its sample. The chain employs TRBV6-6 and TRBJ2-1; 7 nucleotides match TRBD2. V trimming: 0 bases; J trimming: 3 bases; junction bases outside the gene matches: 2. The CDR3 loop spans 15 amino acids. From germline, CDR1 is MNHNY and CDR2 SVGAGI (reference sequence). The CDR3 sequence: CASSYSGGDYNEQFF. The CDR3 DNA is TGTGCCAGCAGTTACTCGGGGGGGGACTACAATGAGCAGTTCTTC.

As DNA, the CDR3 is TGTGCCAGCAGTATTTACAGGGATGGTGGTGGTAATGAAAAACTGTTTTTT. It translates to CASSIYRDGGGNEKLFF. V is TRBV27 and J is TRBJ1-4; possibly TRBD1 for D (6 bases). CDR1 is MNHEY, CDR2 SMNVEV, per germline (reference sequence). V shed 5 bases and J shed 4 bases, with 20 bases lying between them. The CDR3 sequence is 17 residues long.

This clone was picked up one time. V and J are TRBV30 and TRBJ1-1; maybe TRBD1 (6 bases). V shed 0 bases and J shed 1 base, with 12 bases lying between them. Germline CDR1 and CDR2: GTSNPN and SVGIG (reference sequence). The CDR3 sequence is 15 residues long. The CDR3 DNA reads TGTGCCTGGAGTGTACGGGGACACGAGAACACTGAAGCTTTCTTT. Amino acids: CAWSVRGHENTEAFF.

The CDR3 region has the DNA TGTGCCAGTAGTGGCGGGACAGGGGTTCTCCTCTCCGGCGAGCAGTACTTC. This sequence encodes CASSGGTGVLLSGEQYF. This sequence joins TRBV19 and TRBJ2-7, with 10 bases aligning to TRBD1. Germline lookup yields CDR1 LNHDA and CDR2 SQIVND (reference sequence). V shed 5 bases, J shed 6 bases, and the junction held 16 bases outside the gene matches. The CDR3 totals 17 residues.

This chain uses TRBV30 with TRBJ2-5; 11 bases match TRBD1. This CDR3 contains 13 residues. From germline, CDR1 is GTSNPN and CDR2 SVGIG (reference sequence). Losses at the gene ends were 5 bases for V and 2 bases for J; bases not matched to a gene: 1. This CDR3 is CAWGTGGQETQYF. CDR3 nucleotide sequence: TGTGCCTGGGGGACAGGGGGTCAAGAGACCCAGTACTTC.

Judged by abundance, this clone is medium-sized (0.01 to 0.1%). The chain employs TRBV10-2 and TRBJ2-7, with TRBD1 identical over 8 bases. Germline V gives CDR1 WSHSY, CDR2 SAAADI. V shed 4 bases and J 2 bases; nucleotides not matched to a gene: 4. The CDR3 consists of 14 residues. The DNA of the CDR3 is TGCGCCAGCAGTGGGATGACAGGGGCCTACGAGCAGTACTTC. Encoded protein: CASSGMTGAYEQYF.

This sequence joins TRBV4-1 and TRBJ1-2; unclear D gene. This CDR3 contains 14 residues. Trimming removed 2 bases at V and 4 bases at J, with 11 bases between. Germline CDR1 MGHRA, CDR2 YSYEKL. The chain's CDR3 is CASSQPGASYGYTF. In DNA, the CDR3 is TGCGCCAGCAGCCAACCAGGTGCATCCTATGGCTACACCTTC.

The chain employs TRBV6-1 and TRBJ2-7, with D perhaps matching TRBD1 (6 bases). V was pared by 2 bases and J by 3 bases, with 23 bases between. The CDR3 has 18 amino acids. Germline V gene lookup returns CDR1 MNHNS and CDR2 SASEGT. DNA for the CDR3: TGTGCCAGCAGTGAATTGATTGCAAGGACAGTTACCTTCTACGAGCAGTACTTC. Protein: CASSELIARTVTFYEQYF.

This clone was seen a handful of times. This chain joins TRBV5-6 and TRBJ1-1, with 7 bases that match TRBD1. The trim removed 0 bases at V and 1 base at J, leaving 0 bases unmatched. Looked up from germline, CDR1 is SGHDT and CDR2 is YYEEEE. This CDR3 contains 14 residues. The CDR3, as DNA: TGTGCCAGCAGCTTGGGGGACAGGAACACTGAAGCTTTCTTT. Its translation: CASSLGDRNTEAFF.

The gene calls are TRBV2 and TRBJ1-5; D not certain. Trimming pared 3 bases from V and 3 bases from J, leaving 6 bases between. In germline, CDR1 is SNHLY, CDR2 FYNNEI. The CDR3 has 13 residues. CDR3: CASSDRLNQPQHF. CDR3 bases: TGTGCCAGCAGTGACAGGCTCAATCAGCCCCAGCATTTT.

This clone has only one observation. The chain is built from TRBV11-2 and TRBJ1-1; D uncertain. Per germline, CDR1 SGHAT and CDR2 FQNNGV. This CDR3 region has 13 residues. The V end was cut by 5 bases, the J end by 1 base, with 8 bases between. The CDR3 DNA follows: TGTGCCAGCAGCAGACTCAGGAACACTGAAGCTTTCTTT. Translating it yields CASSRLRNTEAFF.

The chain recombines TRBV6-5 with TRBJ2-1; no clear D. Germline V gene data show CDR1 as MNHEY and CDR2 as SVGAGI. CDR3 length: 15 residues. V was pared by 4 bases and J by 2 bases, with 12 bases between. CDR3 sequence (DNA): TGTGCCAGCAGTTCATCCGGTTTGACCTACAATGAGCAGTTCTTC. It specifies CASSSSGLTYNEQFF.

The chain couples TRBV4-1 to TRBJ2-3, with 15 positions matching TRBD2. Germline values: CDR1 MGHRA, CDR2 YSYEKL. V lost 1 base and J lost 6; bases outside the gene matches: 14. The CDR3 is made up of 20 amino acids. DNA for the CDR3: TGCGCCAGCAGCCAAGGCCCGGGACTAGCGGGAGGCAGCCTGGGGGATACGCAGTATTTT. This gives the protein CASSQGPGLAGGSLGDTQYF.

V and J are TRBV6-5 and TRBJ2-2; D may be TRBD1 (5 bases). CDR3 length: 12 amino acids. The germline V and J ends were trimmed by 6 bases and 5 bases, with 7 bases remaining between them. Germline V gene sequence: CDR1 MNHEY, CDR2 SVGAGI. The CDR3 bases are TGTGCCAGCAGCGACAGAACCGGGGAGCTGTTTTTT. Encoded protein: CASSDRTGELFF.

The chain has TRBV29-1 and TRBJ2-3; D is perhaps TRBD2 (5 bases). Looked up from germline, CDR1 is SQVTM and CDR2 is ANQGSEA. This CDR3 region has 15 residues. V lost 1 base and J 2 bases, leaving 13 bases between the germline ends. The CDR3 spells CSVEATSLNTDTQYF. In nucleotides, the CDR3 is TGCAGCGTTGAAGCAACTAGTTTGAACACAGATACGCAGTATTTT.

The chain is built from TRBV11-1 and TRBJ2-7; the match to TRBD1 covers 7 bases. The junction had 2 bases not matched to a gene; V was cut back by 5 bases and J by 4 bases. The CDR3 has 12 residues. The germline V gene encodes CDR1 SGHAT and CDR2 FQDESV (reference sequence). CDR3 protein: CASSTTGYEQYF. CDR3 bases: TGTGCCAGCAGCACGACAGGGTACGAGCAGTACTTC.